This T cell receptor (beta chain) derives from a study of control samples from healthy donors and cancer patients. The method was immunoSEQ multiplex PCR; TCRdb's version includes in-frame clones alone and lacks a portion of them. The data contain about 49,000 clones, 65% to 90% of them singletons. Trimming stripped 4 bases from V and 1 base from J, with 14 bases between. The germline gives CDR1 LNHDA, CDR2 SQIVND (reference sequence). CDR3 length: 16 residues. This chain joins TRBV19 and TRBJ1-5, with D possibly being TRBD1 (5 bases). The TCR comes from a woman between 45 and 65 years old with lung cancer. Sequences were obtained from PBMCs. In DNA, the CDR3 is TGTGCCAGTAGTACCGCGGGGGGGATGAGCAATCAGCCCCAGCATTTT. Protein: CASSTAGGMSNQPQHF.